Sequencing of this TCR beta chain was carried out in a study of cytomegalovirus exposure and HLA in healthy donors. It was with 60 Vbeta and 13 Jbeta primers that the PCR ran. Repertoires were generated with immunoSEQ multiplex PCR, while TCRdb's copy carries only in-frame clones and drops some. The sample shows about 200,000 clones, around 86% of them seen only once. Germline V CDR1 and CDR2: SGHTA, FQGNSA. The CDR3 runs to 16 residues. Sequencing used PBMCs. V gene TRBV7-2 combines with J gene TRBJ2-5; a weak D match, TRBD2 (6 bases). Judging by the DNA end, TRBJ2-7 fits better; the J call may be wrong. The receptor comes from a woman aged 45-60 years in good health and CMV-seropositive. The CDR3 region has the DNA TGTGCCAGCAGCTTAGATGCCGGGGGTACCTCCTACGAGCAGTACTTC. This gives the protein CASSLDAGGTSYEQYF.